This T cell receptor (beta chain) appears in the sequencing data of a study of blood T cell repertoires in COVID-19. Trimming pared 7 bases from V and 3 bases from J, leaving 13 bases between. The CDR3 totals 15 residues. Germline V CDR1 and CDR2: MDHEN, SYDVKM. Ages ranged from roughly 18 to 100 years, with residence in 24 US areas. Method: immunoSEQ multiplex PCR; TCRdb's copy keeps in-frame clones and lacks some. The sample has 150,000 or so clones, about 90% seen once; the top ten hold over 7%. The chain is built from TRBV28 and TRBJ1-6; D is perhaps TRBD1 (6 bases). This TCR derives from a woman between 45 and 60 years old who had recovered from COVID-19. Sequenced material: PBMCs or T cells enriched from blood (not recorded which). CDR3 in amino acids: CASTGGGFYNSPLHF. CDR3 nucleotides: TGTGCCAGCACCGGGGGGGGCTTCTATAATTCACCCCTCCACTTT. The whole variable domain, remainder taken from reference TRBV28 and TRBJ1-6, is DVKVTQSSRYLVKRTGEKVFLECVQDMDHENMFWYRQDPGLGLRLIYFSYDVKMKEKGDIPEGYSVSREKKERFSLILESASTNQTSMYLCASTGGGFYNSPLHFGNGTRLTVT.